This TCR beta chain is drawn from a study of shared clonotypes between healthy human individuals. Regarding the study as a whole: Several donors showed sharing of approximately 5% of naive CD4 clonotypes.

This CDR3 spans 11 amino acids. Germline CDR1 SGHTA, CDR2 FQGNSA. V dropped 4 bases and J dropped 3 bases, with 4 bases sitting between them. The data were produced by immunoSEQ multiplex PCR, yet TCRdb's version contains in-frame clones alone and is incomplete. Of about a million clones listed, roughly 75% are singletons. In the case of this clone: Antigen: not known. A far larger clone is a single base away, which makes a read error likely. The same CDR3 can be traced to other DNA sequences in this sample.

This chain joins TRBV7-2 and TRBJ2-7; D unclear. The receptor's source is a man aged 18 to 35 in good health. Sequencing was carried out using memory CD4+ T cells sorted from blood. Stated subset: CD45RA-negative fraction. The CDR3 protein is CASSSRYEQYF. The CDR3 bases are TGTGCCAGCAGCTCTCGCTACGAGCAGTACTTC. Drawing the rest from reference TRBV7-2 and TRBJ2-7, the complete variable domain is GAGVSQSPSNKVTEKGKDVELRCDPISGHTALYWYRQSLGQGLEFLIYFQGNSAPDKSGLPSDRFSAERTGGSVSTLTIQRTQQEDSAVYLCASSSRYEQYFGPGTRLTVT.